This T cell receptor beta chain was captured in a study of a mutant IDH1 vaccine in newly diagnosed glioma. Study background: Vaccination started 4-6 weeks after radiotherapy alone, or with temozolomide cycles.

This table comes from immunoSEQ multiplex PCR, and its TCRdb copy is limited to in-frame clones, with some not included. Of approximately 56,000 clones listed, approximately 65% are singletons. This sample's time point: week 47, end of study. Every vaccination contained 300 ug of the mutant IDH1 20-mer peptide and was paired with topical imiquimod. In weeks 1, 3, 5, 7, 11, 15, 19 and 23, patients were vaccinated. The study enrolled donors with new WHO grade 3 or 4 IDH1-mutant, ATRX-lost astrocytomas. As concerns this clone: No antigen is known for it.

Broader study findings: Altogether, 80% to 95% of patients exhibited vaccine-induced immune responses.

This CDR3 has 15 residues. Germline V gives CDR1 SGHVS, CDR2 FNYEAQ. V was cut by 1 base and J by 3 bases, with 9 bases left in between. This TCR derives from a man aged 35 to 55 with glioma. Some clones in this sample may be carry-over from other donors' samples. The rearrangement links TRBV7-6 to TRBJ1-4; D ambiguous. The starting material was peripheral blood mononuclear cells (PBMCs), obtained from a glioma patient whose treatment included an IDH1 peptide vaccine. The CDR3 sequence is CASSLGGGPNEKLFF. CDR3 bases: TGTGCCAGCAGCTTAGGGGGTGGCCCTAATGAAAAACTGTTTTTT.